The 29 T cell receptor beta chains below were found in one sample sequenced in a study of blood T cell repertoires in COVID-19. Sequenced by immunoSEQ multiplex PCR; TCRdb stores in-frame clones only, minus some. Counted here are about 240,000 clones, roughly 90% occurring once; the ten biggest clones make up 4.1%. Sequenced material: PBMCs or T cells enriched from blood (not recorded which). These receptors were collected from a woman in her 30s who had recovered from COVID-19.

V is TRBV28 and J is TRBJ2-1, with D maybe TRBD1 (5 bases). CDR3 length equals 15 residues. Trimming took off 7 bases at V and 0 bases at J, with 13 bases between the two ends. From germline, CDR1 is MDHEN and CDR2 SYDVKM. Here the CDR3 reads CASTAADSSYNEQFF. CDR3 in DNA: TGTGCCAGCACTGCGGCCGACAGCTCCTACAATGAGCAGTTCTTC.

V and J are TRBV9 and TRBJ2-1, with TRBD2 matching 10 bases. This CDR3 is built from 16 residues. The J segment lost 4 bases and the V segment lost 4 bases, leaving 8 bases of the junction unmatched. Germline V CDR1 and CDR2: SGDLS, YYNGEE. DNA for the CDR3: TGTGCCAGCAGCACCGCTAGCGGGAGTCGGTACAATGAGCAGTTCTTC. Translating gives CASSTASGSRYNEQFF.

This rearrangement joins TRBV6-6 to TRBJ2-1, with D perhaps matching TRBD2 (7 bases). V was trimmed by 8 bases and J by 8 bases, leaving 22 bases between them. Germline V CDR1 and CDR2: MNHNY, SVGAGI (reference sequence). The CDR3 is 15 amino acids. CDR3 nucleotide sequence: TGTGCCAGCTCCTACGTAGGGGGGAGGGGCGATGAGCAGTTCTTC. Translation: CASSYVGGRGDEQFF.

The chain combines TRBV19 with TRBJ2-3; maybe TRBD1 (5 bases). The germline V gene encodes CDR1 LNHDA and CDR2 SQIVND (reference sequence). The CDR3 is made up of 14 amino acids. Trimming removed 5 bases from V and 4 bases from J, with 13 bases in between. CDR3 in amino acids: CASSGFQGADTQYF. CDR3 DNA sequence: TGTGCCAGTAGTGGGTTCCAGGGTGCAGATACGCAGTATTTT.

The gene calls are TRBV14 and TRBJ1-2, with D tentatively TRBD1 (5 bases). From germline, CDR1 is SGHDN and CDR2 FVKESK. The CDR3 runs 15 residues. The ends were cut back, 1 base at V and 5 bases at J, with 14 bases in the middle. This chain's CDR3 is CASSQGMGQRYGYTF. Here the CDR3 DNA reads TGTGCCAGCAGCCAAGGGATGGGGCAGCGATATGGCTACACCTTC.

V is TRBV7-2 and J is TRBJ1-6; unclear D gene. The CDR3 contains 15 residues. V lost 5 bases and J 10 bases, leaving 18 bases between the germline ends. The germline V gene has CDR1 SGHTA and CDR2 FQGNSA. DNA for the CDR3: TGTGCCAGCAGCCCTAGCTCAAACGTAAGATCACCCCTCCACTTT. It encodes CASSPSSNVRSPLHF.

The chain combines TRBV4-2 with TRBJ2-7, with D maybe TRBD1 (6 bases). The CDR3 consists of 14 residues. V lost 1 base and J lost 5, with 12 bases in between. Germline CDR1 reads LGHNA; CDR2 reads YNFKEQ. The chain's CDR3 is CASSQVQGRDEQYF. CDR3 in DNA: TGTGCCAGCAGCCAAGTCCAGGGGCGCGACGAGCAGTACTTC.

This chain joins TRBV5-1 and TRBJ2-7; possibly TRBD2 for D (5 bases). Trimming removed 4 bases at V and 0 bases at J, with 11 bases between. The CDR3 has 14 amino acids. Per germline, CDR1 SGHRS and CDR2 YFSETQ. DNA for the CDR3: TGCGCCAGCAGCCCACGGGGAAACTCCTACGAGCAGTACTTC. Protein product: CASSPRGNSYEQYF.

The genes are TRBV4-3 and TRBJ2-5; D ambiguous. Trimming cost V 0 bases and J 0 bases, with 2 bases left between them. The CDR3 totals 13 residues. Germline-derived CDR1 and CDR2 are LGHNA and YSLEER. CDR3 loop: CASSQDNQETQYF. CDR3 coding DNA: TGCGCCAGCAGCCAAGACAACCAAGAGACCCAGTACTTC.

This clone is a singleton in its sample. The chain employs TRBV2 and TRBJ1-4; TRBD1 might be the D (6 bases). The CDR3 contains 14 residues. Germline V gives CDR1 SNHLY, CDR2 FYNNEI. The ends were cut back, 3 bases at V and 6 bases at J, with 11 bases in the middle. CDR3 sequence: CASSDRGLDEKLFF. Written as DNA, the CDR3 is TGTGCCAGCAGTGACAGGGGCTTAGATGAAAAACTGTTTTTT.

V usage is TRBV7-2 and J usage is TRBJ2-3; 8 bases agree with TRBD2. V was clipped by 0 bases and J by 0 bases; unmatched bases: 2. Germline CDR1 and CDR2: SGHTA and FQGNSA. The CDR3 is 16 amino acids. This chain's CDR3 is CASSLASGASTDTQYF. The CDR3 nucleotides read TGTGCCAGCAGCTTAGCTAGCGGGGCTAGCACAGATACGCAGTATTTT. The whole variable domain, remainder taken from reference TRBV7-2 and TRBJ2-3, is GAGVSQSPSNKVTEKGKDVELRCDPISGHTALYWYRQSLGQGLEFLIYFQGNSAPDKSGLPSDRFSAERTGGSVSTLTIQRTQQEDSAVYLCASSLASGASTDTQYFGPGTRLTVL.

In this sample, this clone turned up once. The rearrangement links TRBV29-1 to TRBJ2-7, with D possibly matching TRBD1 (6 bases). The V end was cut by 4 bases, the J end by 6 bases, with 13 bases between. CDR1 is SQVTM and CDR2 is ANQGSEA in the germline V gene. This CDR3 has 12 amino acids. The CDR3: CSVAQGYREQYF. The CDR3 DNA follows: TGCAGCGTTGCACAGGGTTACCGCGAGCAGTACTTC.

This chain links TRBV19 with TRBJ2-3; 10 positions match TRBD2. This CDR3 spans 16 amino acids. The germline V gene encodes CDR1 LNHDA and CDR2 SQIVND (reference sequence). The V and J ends lost 6 bases and 4 bases, in that order; junction bases with no gene match: 10. CDR3 amino acids: CASRPVGLAEPDTQYF. The CDR3 DNA follows: TGTGCCAGTAGACCTGTCGGACTAGCGGAGCCAGATACGCAGTATTTT.

This clone occurred a few times. The chain couples TRBV20-1 to TRBJ2-5, with 7 bases that match TRBD1. The ends lost 7 bases at V and 3 bases at J; junction bases unmatched: 2. Germline CDR1 and CDR2: DFQATT and SNEGSKA (reference sequence). This CDR3 has 11 amino acids. The CDR3 DNA is TGCAGTGAGGGACAGAAAGAGACCCAGTACTTC. Translating gives CSEGQKETQYF.

The chain links TRBV4-1 to TRBJ2-7, with D maybe TRBD2 (6 bases). In germline, CDR1 is MGHRA, CDR2 YSYEKL. The CDR3 loop spans 21 amino acids. Trimming took off 0 bases at V and 5 bases at J, with 32 bases between the two ends. CDR3 DNA sequence: TGCGCCAGCAGCCAAGATTACGTTGGGGATCGGGCGGGACCCCGCTACGACGAGCAGTACTTC. It codes for CASSQDYVGDRAGPRYDEQYF.

This rearrangement joins TRBV7-3 to TRBJ1-1; 10 positions match TRBD1. After removal of 5 bases from V and 4 bases from J, the junction contained 10 bases not matched to a gene. Germline values: CDR1 SGHTA, CDR2 FQGTGA. CDR3 length: 16 residues. CDR3 DNA sequence: TGTGCCAGCAGCCCCAAGGGACAGGGGAGAGGCACTGAAGCTTTCTTT. Its protein product is CASSPKGQGRGTEAFF.

With regard to this clone: Other nucleotide sequences in the sample specify the same CDR3. This sequence joins TRBV6-5 and TRBJ2-7, with D hard to call. The CDR3 is made up of 13 amino acids. Germline V lookup: CDR1 MNHEY, CDR2 SVGAGI. Trimming shortened V by 0 bases and J by 4 bases, and 7 bases separated the two germline ends. The CDR3 DNA reads as TGTGCCAGCAGTTACTCGCGCGGTTACGAGCAGTACTTC. This gives the protein CASSYSRGYEQYF.

The V call is TRBV30, the J call TRBJ1-5, with D maybe TRBD1 (5 bases). From germline, CDR1 is GTSNPN and CDR2 SVGIG (reference sequence). V was cut by 3 bases and J by 3 bases, with 18 bases left in between. The CDR3 sequence is 16 residues long. CDR3 sequence (DNA): TGTGCCTGGAGCGGACCGACAGCCCTCCCCAATCAGCCCCAGCATTTT. It translates to CAWSGPTALPNQPQHF.

This clone was picked up one time. The rearrangement uses TRBV5-1 and TRBJ1-1; 11 bases fit TRBD1. The CDR3 spans 17 residues. Losses at the gene ends were 4 bases for V and 4 bases for J; bases not matched to a gene: 12. Per the germline V gene, CDR1 is SGHRS and CDR2 is YFSETQ. Here the CDR3 DNA reads TGCGCCAGCAGCCCTGGGACAGGGGGTCTGGTTGGCACTGAAGCTTTCTTT. It is translated as CASSPGTGGLVGTEAFF.

This clone has only one observation. This rearrangement joins TRBV7-2 to TRBJ2-1; possible D gene TRBD1, 5 bases. Germline V gene data show CDR1 as SGHTA and CDR2 as FQGNSA. The CDR3 has 14 amino acids. The germline V and J ends were trimmed by 2 bases and 5 bases, with 10 bases remaining between them. The CDR3 nucleotides are TGTGCCAGCAGCTTACGATCAGGGCACAATGAGCAGTTCTTC. Protein sequence: CASSLRSGHNEQFF.

This sequence joins TRBV6-5 and TRBJ2-3; D might be TRBD2 (6 bases). From germline, CDR1 is MNHEY and CDR2 SVGAGI. V lost 10 bases, J lost 3 bases, and 17 bases lay in between. The CDR3 length is 14 residues. CDR3 bases: TGTGCCACACATCGGGGACTCCGGACAGATACGCAGTATTTT. The encoded protein is CATHRGLRTDTQYF.

The V gene is TRBV2, the J gene TRBJ2-2, with TRBD1 identical over 7 bases. The CDR3 covers 20 residues. Germline V gene data show CDR1 as SNHLY and CDR2 as FYNNEI. The V gene end was trimmed by 7 bases and the J gene end by 3 bases; junction bases not matched to a gene: 23. CDR3 residues: CASIPTEPGQILSHTGELFF. DNA for the CDR3: TGTGCCAGCATTCCTACCGAACCGGGACAGATCTTGTCCCACACCGGGGAGCTGTTTTTT.

The chain is built from TRBV4-2 and TRBJ1-6; tentatively, D is TRBD1 (5 bases). Trimming pared 1 base from V and 13 bases from J, leaving 20 bases between. The CDR3 consists of 16 residues. CDR1 and CDR2 from the germline V gene are LGHNA and YNFKEQ. Here the CDR3 DNA reads TGTGCCAGCAGCCAAGTGATAGGGGCAGGGATCTCCCCCCTCCACTTT. Translating it yields CASSQVIGAGISPLHF.

J is TRBJ1-1 and V is TRBV5-1; D possibly corresponds to TRBD1 (6 bases). CDR3 size: 13 residues. V shed 5 bases and J shed 4 bases, with 12 bases lying between them. CDR1 SGHRS and CDR2 YFSETQ come from the germline V gene. The CDR3 nucleotides are TGCGCCAGCAGAAGAGGGGGTGGCACTGAAGCTTTCTTT. The encoded protein is CASRRGGGTEAFF.

The chain couples TRBV5-1 to TRBJ1-2; no definite D call. CDR1 and CDR2 from the germline V gene are SGHRS and YFSETQ. V was cut by 4 bases and J by 4 bases, with 11 bases left in between. The CDR3 covers 13 residues. The CDR3 loop is CASSPSPFYGYTF. DNA for the CDR3: TGCGCCAGCAGCCCTTCCCCCTTCTATGGCTACACCTTC.

V is TRBV9 and J is TRBJ2-7, with D possibly being TRBD1 (5 bases). V was pared by 0 bases and J by 2 bases, with 6 bases between. Germline values: CDR1 SGDLS, CDR2 YYNGEE. The CDR3 has 13 amino acids. For the CDR3, the DNA is TGTGCCAGCAGCGTAGAGGACACCTACGAGCAGTACTTC. This gives the protein CASSVEDTYEQYF.

Here the CDR3 reads CATSDAGTGGDQPQHF. Here the CDR3 DNA reads TGTGCCACCAGTGACGCCGGGACAGGGGGCGATCAGCCCCAGCATTTT. The genes are TRBV24-1 and TRBJ1-5, with TRBD1 matching 12 bases. Looked up from germline, CDR1 is KGHDR and CDR2 is SFDVKD. After removal of 4 bases from V and 5 bases from J, the junction contained 5 bases not matched to a gene. CDR3 size: 16 residues.

J is TRBJ2-5 and V is TRBV18; TRBD2 agrees at 12 bases. The junction had 1 base not matched to a gene; V was cut back by 3 bases and J by 2 bases. Germline V gives CDR1 KGHSH, CDR2 LQKENI. This CDR3 is 15 amino acids long. The CDR3 coding sequence is TGTGCCAGCTCACCGACTAGCGGGGGACAAGAGACCCAGTACTTC. It encodes CASSPTSGGQETQYF.

This clone was counted only a few times. CDR3 coding DNA: TGTGCCAGCAGTGTTGAGATTAAGACTGAAGCTTTCTTT. Translated: CASSVEIKTEAFF. The gene calls are TRBV2 and TRBJ1-1; unclear D gene. The CDR3 contains 13 residues. The V end lost 4 bases, the J end lost 5 bases, and 11 bases lay between the germline ends. Germline CDR1 reads SNHLY; CDR2 reads FYNNEI. Full variable domain (outside the CDR3, taken from reference TRBV2 and TRBJ1-1): EPEVTQTPSHQVTQMGQEVILRCVPISNHLYFYWYRQILGQKVEFLVSFYNNEISEKSEIFDDQFSVERPDGSNFTLKIRSTKLEDSAMYFCASSVEIKTEAFFGQGTRLTVV.